These 25 T cell receptor beta chains share one sample of origin, sequenced in a study of shared clonotypes between healthy human individuals. TCRdb's table, derived via immunoSEQ multiplex PCR, lists solely in-frame clones and lacks some. The table shows 660,000 or so clones, with 90% to 97% occurring only once. Naive CD8 cells were CD45RO-negative, positively selected for CCR7, excluding terminally differentiated effector memory CD45RA+ cells. Sequences were obtained from naive CD8+ T cells sorted from blood. These receptors were taken from a woman aged 30 to 39 in good health.

This chain joins TRBV2 and TRBJ1-3; 9 bases line up with TRBD1. The CDR3 runs 15 residues. With V trimmed by 4 bases and J by 2 bases, 3 bases remained unmatched. The germline V gene has CDR1 SNHLY and CDR2 FYNNEI. As DNA, the CDR3 is TGTGCCAGCAGTGTGGGACAGGGCCCTGGAAACACCATATATTTT. This sequence encodes CASSVGQGPGNTIYF.

The V call is TRBV6-6, the J call TRBJ2-7; D might be TRBD1 (6 bases). V gave up 6 bases and J gave up 5 bases, with 17 bases separating them. The CDR3 is 14 amino acids. Germline CDR1 is MNHNY and CDR2 is SVGAGI (reference sequence). The CDR3 DNA reads as TGTGCCAGCAGCCTCAGGGGAGTCCCCGACGAGCAGTACTTC. Translated: CASSLRGVPDEQYF.

The V gene is TRBV6-1, the J gene TRBJ1-1, with D tentatively TRBD1 (5 bases). Germline lookup yields CDR1 MNHNS and CDR2 SASEGT. Trimming took 11 bases from V and 0 from J, leaving 13 bases between them. This CDR3 is 13 amino acids long. The CDR3 sequence is CAGETVVNTEAFF. The CDR3 bases are TGTGCCGGGGAGACAGTTGTGAACACTGAAGCTTTCTTT.

V and J are TRBV6-6 and TRBJ2-1; D may correspond to TRBD1 or TRBD2 (5 bases each). Per germline, CDR1 MNHNY and CDR2 SVGAGI (reference sequence). Trimming pared 0 bases from V and 3 bases from J, leaving 12 bases between. The CDR3 runs to 16 residues. CDR3 amino acids: CASSYSGEFIYNEQFF. CDR3 bases: TGTGCCAGCAGTTACTCGGGGGAGTTTATCTACAATGAGCAGTTCTTC.

This chain uses TRBV27 with TRBJ2-7, with TRBD1 matching over 9 bases. CDR3 length equals 14 residues. The ends lost 3 bases at V and 5 bases at J; junction bases unmatched: 5. Per the germline V gene, CDR1 is MNHEY and CDR2 is SMNVEV (reference sequence). In nucleotides, the CDR3 is TGTGCCAGCAGTTTCCGGGACAGGGTACACGAGCAGTACTTC. Translated, it gives CASSFRDRVHEQYF.

This chain links TRBV5-4 with TRBJ2-1, with D uncertain. Trimming left V 6 bases short and J 3 bases short, with 13 bases between. Germline V lookup: CDR1 SGHNT, CDR2 YYREEE (reference sequence). The CDR3 loop spans 14 amino acids. This chain's CDR3 is CASKQTGGYNEQFF. The CDR3 nucleotides read TGTGCCAGCAAACAAACGGGCGGCTACAATGAGCAGTTCTTC.

The chain employs TRBV7-9 and TRBJ2-1; no firm D call. The ends were cut back, 5 bases at V and 5 bases at J, with 13 bases in the middle. This CDR3 contains 14 residues. CDR1 is SEHNR, CDR2 FQNEAQ, per germline (reference sequence). Here the CDR3 reads CASSLQSLNNEQFF. The CDR3 DNA sequence: TGTGCCAGCAGCCTACAAAGTCTTAACAATGAGCAGTTCTTC.

V is TRBV19 and J is TRBJ2-2; weak D call: TRBD1 (5 bases). The CDR3 runs to 14 residues. Trimming took off 0 bases at V and 5 bases at J, with 7 bases between the two ends. Germline loops: CDR1 LNHDA, CDR2 SQIVND (reference sequence). CDR3 DNA: TGTGCCAGTAGTATAGATCCAGGGACCGGGGAGCTGTTTTTT. It specifies CASSIDPGTGELFF.

The chain carries TRBV27 and TRBJ2-1; no definite D call. This CDR3 region has 12 residues. V shed 5 bases and J shed 6 bases, with 8 bases lying between them. Germline V gives CDR1 MNHEY, CDR2 SMNVEV (reference sequence). In DNA, the CDR3 is TGTGCCAGCAGTCATTGGAGCAATGAGCAGTTCTTC. Translation: CASSHWSNEQFF.

The V call is TRBV6-5, the J call TRBJ1-1, with TRBD1 as a possible D gene (5 bases). Trimming pared 2 bases from V and 4 bases from J, leaving 14 bases between. The length of the CDR3 is 15 residues. Germline CDR1 is MNHEY and CDR2 is SVGAGI. The CDR3 DNA sequence: TGTGCCAGCAGTTACGGGGCTGTCTCGGGCACTGAAGCTTTCTTT. Residues: CASSYGAVSGTEAFF.

The chain joins TRBV19 to TRBJ1-2; no definite D call. This CDR3 contains 12 residues. Germline V gene data show CDR1 as LNHDA and CDR2 as SQIVND (reference sequence). V lost 7 bases and J 2 bases, leaving 8 bases between the germline ends. CDR3 protein: CASIGENYGYTF. CDR3 coding DNA: TGTGCCAGTATTGGGGAAAACTATGGCTACACCTTC. Complete variable domain (other parts from reference TRBV19 and TRBJ1-2): DGGITQSPKYLFRKEGQNVTLSCEQNLNHDAMYWYRQDPGQGLRLIYYSQIVNDFQKGDIAEGYSVSREKKESFPLTVTSAQKNPTAFYLCASIGENYGYTFGSGTRLTVV.

The J gene is TRBJ2-7, the V gene TRBV13; TRBD2 is a possible D gene (6 bases). CDR3 size: 15 residues. V was pared by 5 bases and J by 3 bases, with 17 bases between. CDR1 and CDR2 from the germline V gene are PRHDT and FYEKMQ (reference sequence). CDR3 region: CASSQVGDSIYEQYF. The CDR3 DNA follows: TGTGCCAGCAGCCAAGTCGGGGACTCCATCTACGAGCAGTACTTC.

V is TRBV4-1 and J is TRBJ2-7; perhaps TRBD2 as D (5 bases). Trimming removed 7 bases at V and 6 bases at J, with 13 bases between. The CDR3 has 12 residues. CDR1 is MGHRA and CDR2 is YSYEKL in the germline V gene. The CDR3 loop reads CASTGGLGEQYF. Written as DNA, the CDR3 is TGCGCCAGCACCGGAGGTCTAGGCGAGCAGTACTTC.

V is TRBV5-4 and J is TRBJ2-1, with 8 bases aligning to TRBD2. With V trimmed by 4 bases and J by 5 bases, 5 bases remained unmatched. Germline loops: CDR1 SGHNT, CDR2 YYREEE (reference sequence). The CDR3 has 14 amino acids. This CDR3 is CASSQTSAHNEQFF. CDR3 bases: TGTGCCAGCAGCCAGACTAGCGCTCACAATGAGCAGTTCTTC.

The chain employs TRBV9 and TRBJ1-2, with D perhaps TRBD1 (5 bases). V was clipped by 3 bases and J by 8 bases, with 20 bases between them. Germline V gives CDR1 SGDLS, CDR2 YYNGEE. CDR3 length: 15 residues. This CDR3 is CASSAPGRVLGGYTF. CDR3 nucleotide sequence: TGTGCCAGCAGCGCACCCGGCAGGGTTTTAGGGGGCTACACCTTC. Full variable domain (rest looked up from reference TRBV9 and TRBJ1-2): DSGVTQTPKHLITATGQRVTLRCSPRSGDLSVYWYQQSLDQGLQFLIQYYNGEERAKGNILERFSAQQFPDLHSELNLSSLELGDSALYFCASSAPGRVLGGYTFGSGTRLTVV.

The chain combines TRBV29-1 with TRBJ1-4; TRBD1 is a possible D gene (5 bases). The CDR3 loop spans 12 amino acids. Germline CDR1 SQVTM, CDR2 ANQGSEA. The V and J ends lost 7 bases and 3 bases respectively, with 9 bases between them. As DNA, the CDR3 is TGCAGCGCGGAAGGGGCTAATGAAAAACTGTTTTTT. Amino acids: CSAEGANEKLFF.

The gene calls are TRBV2 and TRBJ1-1; no clear D gene. V was pared by 11 bases and J by 11 bases, with 15 bases between. This CDR3 contains 10 residues. Germline lookup yields CDR1 SNHLY and CDR2 FYNNEI. The CDR3 DNA sequence: TGTGCCTCTCTTGGGGTTCGGGCTTTCTTT. Its protein is CASLGVRAFF.

The rearrangement links TRBV25-1 to TRBJ2-7, with TRBD2 as a possible D gene (6 bases). The ends were cut back, 8 bases at V and 3 bases at J, with 20 bases in the middle. CDR1 is MGHDK, CDR2 SYGVNS, per germline. The CDR3 spans 15 residues. The CDR3 loop is CASSGGLPDLYEQYF. The CDR3 DNA sequence: TGTGCCAGCTCTGGGGGACTCCCGGACCTCTACGAGCAGTACTTC.

The CDR3 sequence is CASREGLGTSTDTQYF. The CDR3 region has the DNA TGTGCCAGCAGAGAGGGGTTGGGTACTAGCACAGATACGCAGTATTTT. The rearrangement joins TRBV27 to TRBJ2-3; D is perhaps TRBD1 or TRBD2 (5 bases each). Trimming cost V 6 bases and J 0 bases, with 16 bases left between them. This CDR3 is built from 16 residues. Germline V gene lookup returns CDR1 MNHEY and CDR2 SMNVEV (reference sequence).

V and J are TRBV4-1 and TRBJ2-7; perhaps TRBD2 as D (5 bases). The V gene lost 0 bases and the J gene lost 0 bases, with 12 bases spanning the gap. Per germline, CDR1 MGHRA and CDR2 YSYEKL. The CDR3 sequence is 16 residues long. CDR3 residues: CASSQEGSAGSYEQYF. The DNA of the CDR3 is TGCGCCAGCAGCCAAGAGGGTAGCGCCGGCTCCTACGAGCAGTACTTC.

This clone was picked up one time. This sequence joins TRBV25-1 and TRBJ1-1, with D unclear. The CDR3 is made up of 13 amino acids. The ends were cut back, 3 bases at V and 0 bases at J, with 5 bases in the middle. Per germline, CDR1 MGHDK and CDR2 SYGVNS. CDR3 loop: CASSDNVNTEAFF. CDR3 DNA: TGTGCCAGCAGTGACAACGTGAACACTGAAGCTTTCTTT.

This chain links TRBV2 with TRBJ1-5; 8 nucleotides agree with TRBD1. This CDR3 has 15 amino acids. CDR1 is SNHLY and CDR2 is FYNNEI in the germline V gene. V was pared by 1 base and J by 5 bases, with 4 bases of the junction left unmatched. CDR3 loop: CASSEVQGEDQPQHF. CDR3 nucleotide sequence: TGTGCCAGCAGTGAAGTACAGGGGGAGGATCAGCCCCAGCATTTT.

CDR3 sequence (DNA): TGTGCCAGCAGCTTGATAGCGGGACGTCGGTACAATGAGCAGTTCTTC. Translating it yields CASSLIAGRRYNEQFF. This chain joins TRBV7-2 and TRBJ2-1; 8 bases align to TRBD2. Germline assignment: CDR1 SGHTA and CDR2 FQGNSA. The CDR3 sequence is 16 residues long. J was trimmed by 4 bases and V by 3 bases; bases with no gene match: 8.

The rearrangement joins TRBV15 to TRBJ2-7; D possibly corresponds to TRBD1 (6 bases). This CDR3 region has 13 residues. V was cut by 3 bases and J by 5 bases, with 11 bases left in between. The V gene's germline CDR1 is LNHNV and CDR2 YYDKDF (reference sequence). The chain's CDR3 is CATSSTGPHEQYF. The CDR3 DNA reads as TGTGCCACCAGCAGCACAGGGCCCCACGAGCAGTACTTC.

This clone occurred once. V and J are TRBV28 and TRBJ2-7, with 7 bases identical to TRBD1. The CDR3 runs 16 residues. Losses at the gene ends were 5 bases for V and 5 bases for J; bases not matched to a gene: 15. From germline, CDR1 is MDHEN and CDR2 SYDVKM. The CDR3 DNA is TGTGCCAGCAGTACTGGACAGGAATCTCCCCAGGACGAGCAGTACTTC. The encoded protein is CASSTGQESPQDEQYF.